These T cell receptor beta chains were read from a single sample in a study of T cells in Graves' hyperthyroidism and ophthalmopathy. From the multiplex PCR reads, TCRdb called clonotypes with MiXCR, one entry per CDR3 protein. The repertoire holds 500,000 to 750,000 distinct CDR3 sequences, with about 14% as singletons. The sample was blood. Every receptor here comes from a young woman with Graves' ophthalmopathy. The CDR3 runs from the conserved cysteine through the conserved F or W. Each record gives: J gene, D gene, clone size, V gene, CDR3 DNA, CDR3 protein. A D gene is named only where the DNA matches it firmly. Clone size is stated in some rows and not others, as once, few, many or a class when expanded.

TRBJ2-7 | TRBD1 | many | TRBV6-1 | TGTGCCAGCAGCCGGGACAGGGACAGCTCCTACGAGCAGTACTTC | CASSRDRDSSYEQYF
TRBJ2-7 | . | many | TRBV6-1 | TGTGCCAGCAGTGATCGGGACTTCTACGAGCAGTACTTC | CASSDRDFYEQYF
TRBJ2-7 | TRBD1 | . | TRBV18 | TGTGCCAGCTCCCTCAGGACAGGAACCCCATCCTACGAGCAGTACTTC | CASSLRTGTPSYEQYF
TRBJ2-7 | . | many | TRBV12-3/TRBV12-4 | TGTGCCAGCAGTCGCTTTGCCGCCGACTGGCGAATTCGGAGTTACGAGCAGTACTTC | CASSRFAADWRIRSYEQYF
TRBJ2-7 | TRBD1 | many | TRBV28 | TGTGCCAGCACCCTGGCAGGGGGCTACGAGCAGTACTTC | CASTLAGGYEQYF
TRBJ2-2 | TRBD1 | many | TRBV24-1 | TGTGCCACCAGTGATGCAGGACAGGGAGAGGCCGGGGAGCTGTTTTTT | CATSDAGQGEAGELFF
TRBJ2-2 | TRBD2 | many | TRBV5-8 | TGTGCCAGCAGCTTGGTGGGGACTAGCGGGAGTGGTAACACCGGGGAGCTGTTTTTT | CASSLVGTSGSGNTGELFF
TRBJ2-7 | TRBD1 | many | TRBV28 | TGTGCCAGCGACAGGGGGTATAACGAGCAGTACTTC | CASDRGYNEQYF
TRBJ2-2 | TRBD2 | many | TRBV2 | TGTGCCAGCACGGAGAGAGGGCTAGCGGGAGGGCACACCGGGGAGCTGTTTTTT | CASTERGLAGGHTGELFF
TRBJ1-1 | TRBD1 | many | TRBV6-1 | TGTGCCAGCAGTGCACAGGGGCTGAACACTGAAGCTTTCTTT | CASSAQGLNTEAFF
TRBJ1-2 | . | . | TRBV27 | TGTGCCAGCAGACCCGGACGGAGCTATGGCTACACCTTC | CASRPGRSYGYTF
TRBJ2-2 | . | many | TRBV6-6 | TGTGCCAGCAGTTACTACGAAGGAAACACCGGGGAGCTGTTTTTT | CASSYYEGNTGELFF
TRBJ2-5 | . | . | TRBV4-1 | TGCGCCAGCAGCCAAGAAGAAGCGAGGAGCGCGGAGACCCAGTACTTC | CASSQEEARSAETQYF
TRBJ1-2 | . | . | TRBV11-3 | TGTGCCAGCAGCGCTCTCCCGGGGGGAGGTGGTGGCTACACCTTC | CASSALPGGGGGYTF
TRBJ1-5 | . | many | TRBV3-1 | TGTGCCAGCAGCCAAGGGACCTTTGACAATCAGCCCCAGCATTTT | CASSQGTFDNQPQHF
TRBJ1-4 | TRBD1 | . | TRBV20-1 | TGCAGTGCTATAGTAATCGGACAGGGGACTAATGAAAAACTGTTTTTT | CSAIVIGQGTNEKLFF
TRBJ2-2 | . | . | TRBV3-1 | TGTGCCAGCAGCCTCCCTATTAGCGGGGAGCTGTTTTTT | CASSLPISGELFF
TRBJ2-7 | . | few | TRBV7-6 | TGTGCCACCCAATCTTCAGGTGGCGGGGTCTACGAGCAGTACTTC | CATQSSGGGVYEQYF
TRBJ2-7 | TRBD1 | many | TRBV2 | TGTGCCAGCAGTGGGGGCCCCGGGACAGGTGTCTACGAGCAGTACTTC | CASSGGPGTGVYEQYF
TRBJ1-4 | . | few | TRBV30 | TGTGCCTGGAGACAAAGGGGCCGTAATGAAAAACTGTTTTTT | CAWRQRGRNEKLFF
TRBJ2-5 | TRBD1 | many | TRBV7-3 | TGTGCCAGCAGCTTACGGACCGGACAGGTCGGAGAGACCCAGTACTTC | CASSLRTGQVGETQYF
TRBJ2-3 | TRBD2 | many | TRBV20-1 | TGCAGTGCTGGGGCCGGACTAGCGGACCTTGGAGATACGCAGTATTTT | CSAGAGLADLGDTQYF
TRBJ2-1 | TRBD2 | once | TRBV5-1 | TGCGCCAGCAGCTACAATAGCGGGAGAGTCTACAATGAGCAGTTCTTC | CASSYNSGRVYNEQFF
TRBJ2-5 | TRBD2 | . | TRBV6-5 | TGTGCCAGCAGTTATGCTCCGGGACTAGCGGGGCACGAAGAGACCCAGTACTTC | CASSYAPGLAGHEETQYF
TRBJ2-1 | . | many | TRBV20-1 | TGCAGTGCTGTAGGGACACCATACAATGAGCAGTTCTTC | CSAVGTPYNEQFF
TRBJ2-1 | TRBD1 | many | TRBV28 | TGTGCCAGCAGTTTAGGTACAGGGGTAGAGAATGAGCAGTTCTTC | CASSLGTGVENEQFF
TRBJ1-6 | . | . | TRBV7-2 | TGTGCCAGCAGCCCCCAAAAGGGGAATAATTCACCCCTCCACTTT | CASSPQKGNNSPLHF
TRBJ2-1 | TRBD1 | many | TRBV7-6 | TGTGCCAGCAGCATATGGGGACAGGGGATTTTCCATGAGCAGTTCTTC | CASSIWGQGIFHEQFF
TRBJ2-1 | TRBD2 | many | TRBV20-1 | TGCAGTGCTAGAGAGCCGACTAGCGGGCGATACAATGAGCAGTTCTTC | CSAREPTSGRYNEQFF
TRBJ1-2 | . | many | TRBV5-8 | TGTGCCAGCAGCTTGGTTGCAAACCACTATGGCTACACCTTC | CASSLVANHYGYTF
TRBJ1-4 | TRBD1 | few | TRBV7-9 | TGTGCCAGCAGCTCAGAAAGGGACAGGGGGTCTCGGGAAAAACTGTTTTTT | CASSSERDRGSREKLFF
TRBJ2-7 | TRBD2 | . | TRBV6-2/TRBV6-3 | TGTGCCAGCAGTTACTCGGCTAGCGGGAACTACGAGCAGTACTTC | CASSYSASGNYEQYF
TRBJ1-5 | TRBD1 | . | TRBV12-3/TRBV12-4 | TGTGCCAGCGGACTTAACCGAGGGGGCCCCAATCAGCCCCAGCATTTT | CASGLNRGGPNQPQHF
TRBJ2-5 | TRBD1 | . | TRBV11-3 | TGTGCCAGCAGCCCCGACAGGGCCGAAGAGACCCAGTACTTC | CASSPDRAEETQYF
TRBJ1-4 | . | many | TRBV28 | TGTGCTTCTGGTAATGAAAAACTGTTTTTT | CASGNEKLFF
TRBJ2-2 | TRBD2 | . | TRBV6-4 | TGTGCCAGCAGTGACCGAGCGGGAAGTGATTCCGGGGAGCTGTTTTTT | CASSDRAGSDSGELFF
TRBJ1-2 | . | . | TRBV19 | TGTGCCAGTTGTCGCGTTTATGGAGGCGCTAACTATGGCTACACCTTC | CASCRVYGGANYGYTF
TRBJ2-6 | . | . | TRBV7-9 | TGTGCCAGCAGCTTAAGGCGAGAACCTAGCTCTGGGGCCAACGTCCTGACTTTC | CASSLRREPSSGANVLTF